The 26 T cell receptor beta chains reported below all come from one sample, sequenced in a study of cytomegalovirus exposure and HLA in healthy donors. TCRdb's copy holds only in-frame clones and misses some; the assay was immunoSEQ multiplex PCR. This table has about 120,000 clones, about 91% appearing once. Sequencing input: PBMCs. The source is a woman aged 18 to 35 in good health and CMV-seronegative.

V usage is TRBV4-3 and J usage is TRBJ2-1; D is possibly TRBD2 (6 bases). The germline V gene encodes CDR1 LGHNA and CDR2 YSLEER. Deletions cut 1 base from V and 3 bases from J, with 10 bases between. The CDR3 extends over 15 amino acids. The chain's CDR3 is CASSQGGDFYNEQFF. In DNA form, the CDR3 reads TGCGCCAGCAGCCAAGGCGGGGACTTCTACAATGAGCAGTTCTTC.

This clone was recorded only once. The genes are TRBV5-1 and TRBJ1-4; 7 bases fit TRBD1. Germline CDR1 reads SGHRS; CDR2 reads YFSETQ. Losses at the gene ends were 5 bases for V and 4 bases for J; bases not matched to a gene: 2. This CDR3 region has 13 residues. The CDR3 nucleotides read TGCGCCAGCAGGGGACAGAATAATGAAAAACTGTTTTTT. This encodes CASRGQNNEKLFF.

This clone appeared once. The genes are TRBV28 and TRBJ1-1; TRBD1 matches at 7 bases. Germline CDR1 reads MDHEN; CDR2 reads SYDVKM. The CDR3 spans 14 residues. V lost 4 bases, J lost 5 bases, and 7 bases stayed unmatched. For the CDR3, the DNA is TGTGCCAGCAGTTCGCCGACAGGGCGAACTGAAGCTTTCTTT. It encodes CASSSPTGRTEAFF.

CDR3 sequence (DNA): TGCGCCAGCAGCTCTCGCGGGGGTTTTGATACGCAGTATTTT. Amino acids: CASSSRGGFDTQYF. This chain uses TRBV5-1 with TRBJ2-3, with TRBD2 matching over 7 bases. V lost 3 bases to trimming and J lost 6 bases; unmatched junction nucleotides: 7. This CDR3 comprises 14 residues. Germline V gene lookup returns CDR1 SGHRS and CDR2 YFSETQ.

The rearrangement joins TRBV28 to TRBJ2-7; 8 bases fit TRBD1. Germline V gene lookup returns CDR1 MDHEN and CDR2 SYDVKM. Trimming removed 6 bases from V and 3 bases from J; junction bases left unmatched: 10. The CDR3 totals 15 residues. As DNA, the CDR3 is TGTGCCAGCAGACCCGACAGGGGCCAGAACTACGAGCAGTACTTC. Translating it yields CASRPDRGQNYEQYF.

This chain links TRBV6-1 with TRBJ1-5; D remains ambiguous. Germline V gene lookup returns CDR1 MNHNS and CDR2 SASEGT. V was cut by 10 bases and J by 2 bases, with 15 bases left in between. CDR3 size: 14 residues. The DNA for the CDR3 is TGTGCCACTATACCTTTCGGGGGCAATCAGCCCCAGCATTTT. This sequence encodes CATIPFGGNQPQHF.

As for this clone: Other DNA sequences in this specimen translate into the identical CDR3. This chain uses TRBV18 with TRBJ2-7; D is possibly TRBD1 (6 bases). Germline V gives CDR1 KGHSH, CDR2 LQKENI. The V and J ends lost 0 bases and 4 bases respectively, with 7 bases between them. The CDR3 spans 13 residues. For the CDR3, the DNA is TGTGCCAGCTCACCACCTCAGGGGTACGAGCAGTACTTC. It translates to CASSPPQGYEQYF. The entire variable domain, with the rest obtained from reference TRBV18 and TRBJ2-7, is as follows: NAGVMQNPRHLVRRRGQEARLRCSPMKGHSHVYWYRQLPEEGLKFMVYLQKENIIDESGMPKERFSAEFPKEGPSILRIQQVVRGDSAAYFCASSPPQGYEQYFGPGTRLTVT.

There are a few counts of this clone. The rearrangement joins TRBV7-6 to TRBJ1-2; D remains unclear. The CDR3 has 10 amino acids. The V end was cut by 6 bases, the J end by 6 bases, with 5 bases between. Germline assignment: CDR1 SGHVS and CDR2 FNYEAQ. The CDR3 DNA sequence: TGTGCCAGCAGGTCTCATGGCTACACCTTC. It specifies CASRSHGYTF.

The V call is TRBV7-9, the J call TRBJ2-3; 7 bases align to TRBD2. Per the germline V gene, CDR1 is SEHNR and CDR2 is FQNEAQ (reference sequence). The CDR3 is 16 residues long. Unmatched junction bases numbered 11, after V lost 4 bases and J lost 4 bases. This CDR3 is CASSSLLGGSADTQYF. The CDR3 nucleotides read TGTGCCAGCAGCTCGCTGTTAGGCGGGAGCGCAGATACGCAGTATTTT.

The CDR3 DNA follows: TGCGCCAGCAGACAACTAGCGGACTACTCCTACGAGCAGTACTTC. It specifies CASRQLADYSYEQYF. The J gene is TRBJ2-7, the V gene TRBV4-1; 8 nucleotides align to TRBD2. The CDR3 spans 15 residues. The trim removed 6 bases at V and 0 bases at J, leaving 7 bases unmatched. Germline V gives CDR1 MGHRA, CDR2 YSYEKL.

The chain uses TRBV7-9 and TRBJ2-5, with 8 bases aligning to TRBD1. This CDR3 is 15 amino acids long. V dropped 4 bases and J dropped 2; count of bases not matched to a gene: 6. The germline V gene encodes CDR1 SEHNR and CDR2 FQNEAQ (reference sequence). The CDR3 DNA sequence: TGTGCCAGCAGCTCCGGACAGGGATTACAAGAGACCCAGTACTTC. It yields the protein CASSSGQGLQETQYF.

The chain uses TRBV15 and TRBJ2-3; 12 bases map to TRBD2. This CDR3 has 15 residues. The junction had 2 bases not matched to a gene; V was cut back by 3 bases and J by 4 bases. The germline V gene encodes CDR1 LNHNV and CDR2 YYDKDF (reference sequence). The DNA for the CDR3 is TGTGCCACCAGCAGTCTAGCGGGAGGGCCAGATACGCAGTATTTT. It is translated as CATSSLAGGPDTQYF.

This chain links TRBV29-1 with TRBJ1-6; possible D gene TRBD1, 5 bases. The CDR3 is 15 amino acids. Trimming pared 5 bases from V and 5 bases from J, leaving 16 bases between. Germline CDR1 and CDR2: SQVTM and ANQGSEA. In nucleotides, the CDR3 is TGCAGCGTTCGGGATACCGGGACTGATAATTCACCCCTCCACTTT. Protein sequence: CSVRDTGTDNSPLHF. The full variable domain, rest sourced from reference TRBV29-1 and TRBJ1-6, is SAVISQKPSRDICQRGTSLTIQCQVDSQVTMMFWYRQQPGQSLTLIATANQGSEATYESGFVIDKFPISRPNLTFSTLTVSNMSPEDSSIYLCSVRDTGTDNSPLHFGNGTRLTVT.

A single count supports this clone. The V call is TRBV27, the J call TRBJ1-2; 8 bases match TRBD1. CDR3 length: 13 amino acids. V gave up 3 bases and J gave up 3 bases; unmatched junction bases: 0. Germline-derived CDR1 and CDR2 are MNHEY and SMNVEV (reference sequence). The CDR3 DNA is TGTGCCAGCAGTTTGGGACAGGACTATGGCTACACCTTC. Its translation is CASSLGQDYGYTF.

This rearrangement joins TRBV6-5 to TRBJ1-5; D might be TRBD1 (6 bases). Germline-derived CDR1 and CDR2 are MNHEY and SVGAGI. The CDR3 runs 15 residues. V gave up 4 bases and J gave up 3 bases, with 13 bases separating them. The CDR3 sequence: CASSSGTTPNQPQHF. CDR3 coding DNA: TGTGCCAGCAGTTCGGGGACAACTCCCAATCAGCCCCAGCATTTT.

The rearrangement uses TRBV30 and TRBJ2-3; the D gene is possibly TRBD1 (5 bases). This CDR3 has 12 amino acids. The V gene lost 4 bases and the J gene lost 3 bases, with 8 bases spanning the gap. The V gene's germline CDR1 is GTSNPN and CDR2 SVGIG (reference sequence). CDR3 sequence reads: CAWKGVTDTQYF. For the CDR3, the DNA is TGTGCCTGGAAAGGGGTGACAGATACGCAGTATTTT.

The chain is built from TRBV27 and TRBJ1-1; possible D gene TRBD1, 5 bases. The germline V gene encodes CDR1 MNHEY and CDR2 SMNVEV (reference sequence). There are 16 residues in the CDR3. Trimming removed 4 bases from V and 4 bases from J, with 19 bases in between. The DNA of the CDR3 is TGTGCCAGCAGTTCTAGTAGGGGATGGTTCGTCACTGAAGCTTTCTTT. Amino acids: CASSSSRGWFVTEAFF.

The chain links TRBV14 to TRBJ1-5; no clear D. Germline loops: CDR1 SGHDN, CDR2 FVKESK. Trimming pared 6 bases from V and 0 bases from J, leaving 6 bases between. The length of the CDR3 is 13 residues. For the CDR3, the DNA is TGTGCCAGCAGTCTATTTAGCAATCAGCCCCAGCATTTT. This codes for CASSLFSNQPQHF. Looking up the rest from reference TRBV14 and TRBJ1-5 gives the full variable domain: EAGVTQFPSHSVIEKGQTVTLRCDPISGHDNLYWYRRVMGKEIKFLLHFVKESKQDESGMPNNRFLAERTGGTYSTLKVQPAELEDSGVYFCASSLFSNQPQHFGDGTRLSIL.

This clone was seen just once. CDR3 in amino acids: CAWSETLTGGYTF. The CDR3 DNA sequence: TGTGCCTGGAGTGAGACCCTGACGGGTGGCTACACCTTC. V and J are TRBV30 and TRBJ1-2; no definite D call. The germline V gene encodes CDR1 GTSNPN and CDR2 SVGIG (reference sequence). V dropped 1 base and J dropped 7 bases, with 13 bases sitting between them. The length of the CDR3 is 13 residues.

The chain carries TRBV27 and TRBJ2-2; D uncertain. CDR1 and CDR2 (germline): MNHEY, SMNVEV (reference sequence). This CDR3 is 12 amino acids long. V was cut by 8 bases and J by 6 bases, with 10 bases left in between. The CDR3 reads CASLSTPGELFF. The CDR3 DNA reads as TGTGCCAGCCTCTCGACACCCGGGGAGCTGTTTTTT.

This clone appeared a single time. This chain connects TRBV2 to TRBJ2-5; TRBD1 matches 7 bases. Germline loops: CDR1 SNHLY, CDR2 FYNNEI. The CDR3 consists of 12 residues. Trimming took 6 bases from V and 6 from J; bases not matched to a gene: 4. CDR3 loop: CASSDRAKTQYF. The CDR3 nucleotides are TGTGCCAGCAGCGACAGGGCGAAGACCCAGTACTTC.

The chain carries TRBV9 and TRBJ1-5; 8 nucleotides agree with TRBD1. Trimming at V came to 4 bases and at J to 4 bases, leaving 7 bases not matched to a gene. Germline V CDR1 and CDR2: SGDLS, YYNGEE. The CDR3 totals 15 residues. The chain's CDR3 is CASSPTDRENQPQHF. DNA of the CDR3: TGTGCCAGCAGCCCCACGGACAGGGAAAATCAGCCCCAGCATTTT.

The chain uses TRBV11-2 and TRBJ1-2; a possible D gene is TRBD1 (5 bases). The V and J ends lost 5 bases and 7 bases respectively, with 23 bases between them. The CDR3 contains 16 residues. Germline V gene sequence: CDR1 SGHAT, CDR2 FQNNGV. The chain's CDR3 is CASSAALQAVWGGYTF. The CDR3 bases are TGTGCCAGCAGCGCAGCTTTACAGGCCGTTTGGGGTGGCTACACCTTC.

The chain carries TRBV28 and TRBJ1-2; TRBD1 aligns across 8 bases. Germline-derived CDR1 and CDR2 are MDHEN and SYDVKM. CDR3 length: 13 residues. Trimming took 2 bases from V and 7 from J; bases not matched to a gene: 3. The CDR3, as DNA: TGTGCCAGCAGTTTACAGGGGGCCGCTGGCTACACCTTC. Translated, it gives CASSLQGAAGYTF.

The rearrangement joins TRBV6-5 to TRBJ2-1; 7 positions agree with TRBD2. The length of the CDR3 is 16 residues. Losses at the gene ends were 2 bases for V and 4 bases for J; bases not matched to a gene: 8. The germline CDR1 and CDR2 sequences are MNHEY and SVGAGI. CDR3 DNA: TGTGCCAGCAGTTACGATGCGGGAGCGATTTACAATGAGCAGTTCTTC. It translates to CASSYDAGAIYNEQFF.

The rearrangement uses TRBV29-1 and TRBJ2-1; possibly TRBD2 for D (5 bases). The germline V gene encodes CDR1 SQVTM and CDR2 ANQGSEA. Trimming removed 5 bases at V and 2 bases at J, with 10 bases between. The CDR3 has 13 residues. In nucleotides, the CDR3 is TGCAGCGTTCGACGGGGTACCTACAATGAGCAGTTCTTC. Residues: CSVRRGTYNEQFF.